The 18 T cell receptor beta chains below were found in one sample sequenced in a study of lymphopenia after photon versus proton radiotherapy. The assay was immunoSEQ multiplex PCR, and TCRdb's table has in-frame clones only and misses some. This table holds approximately 170,000 clones, roughly nine tenths found once. This specimen was peripheral blood, taken from a patient treated with photon-based radiotherapy. The receptor set was obtained from a man aged 50 to 59 with gastric cancer.

With respect to this clone: Other DNA sequences in the sample encode the same CDR3. The J gene is TRBJ2-1, the V gene TRBV5-1; 12 bases line up with TRBD2. The V segment lost 2 bases and the J segment 4 bases; nucleotides outside the gene matches: 1. There are 15 residues in the CDR3. Germline V gene sequence: CDR1 SGHRS, CDR2 YFSETQ. This CDR3 is CASSLGLAGYNEQFF. The CDR3 coding sequence is TGCGCCAGCAGCTTAGGACTAGCGGGGTACAATGAGCAGTTCTTC.

The J gene is TRBJ2-1, the V gene TRBV5-1; D remains ambiguous. Per germline, CDR1 SGHRS and CDR2 YFSETQ. V lost 4 bases and J 0 bases, leaving 8 bases between the germline ends. The CDR3 covers 14 residues. CDR3 sequence (DNA): TGCGCCAGCAGCGAAGTCTACTCCTACAATGAGCAGTTCTTC. Translation gives CASSEVYSYNEQFF. Drawing the rest from reference TRBV5-1 and TRBJ2-1, the complete variable domain is KAGVTQTPRYLIKTRGQQVTLSCSPISGHRSVSWYQQTPGQGLQFLFEYFSETQRNKGNFPGRFSGRQFSNSRSEMNVSTLELGDSALYLCASSEVYSYNEQFFGPGTRLTVL.

This clone was seen only once. The chain links TRBV9 to TRBJ2-5, with D maybe TRBD1 (5 bases). Germline V gene lookup returns CDR1 SGDLS and CDR2 YYNGEE. V was clipped by 4 bases and J by 1 base, with 8 bases between them. The CDR3 runs to 13 residues. The CDR3 protein is CASSTGVQETQYF. The CDR3 bases are TGTGCCAGCAGCACAGGAGTCCAAGAGACCCAGTACTTC.

The chain couples TRBV7-6 to TRBJ2-1; 11 nucleotides line up with TRBD2. The V gene end was trimmed by 0 bases and the J gene end by 2 bases; junction bases not matched to a gene: 0. This CDR3 contains 16 residues. Germline V gives CDR1 SGHVS, CDR2 FNYEAQ. CDR3 coding DNA: TGTGCCAGCAGCTTAGCGGGACTAGCGGCCTACAATGAGCAGTTCTTC. Its translation: CASSLAGLAAYNEQFF.

This clone was picked up one time. The genes are TRBV5-1 and TRBJ2-7; possible D gene TRBD2, 5 bases. The CDR3 contains 13 residues. Germline V gene sequence: CDR1 SGHRS, CDR2 YFSETQ. Trimming removed 3 bases from V and 1 base from J, with 8 bases in between. The CDR3 DNA sequence: TGCGCCAGCAGCTCTGCGGGTTCCTACGAGCAGTACTTC. Translated, it gives CASSSAGSYEQYF.

J is TRBJ2-1 and V is TRBV18, with 8 positions matching TRBD2. V trimming: 2 bases; J trimming: 2 bases; junction bases outside the gene matches: 2. The CDR3 covers 15 residues. Germline CDR1 and CDR2: KGHSH and LQKENI. The CDR3 protein is CASSPSGSAYNEQFF. CDR3 sequence (DNA): TGTGCCAGCTCACCAAGCGGGAGTGCCTACAATGAGCAGTTCTTC.

The chain couples TRBV6-6 to TRBJ2-3, with TRBD2 matching over 9 bases. From germline, CDR1 is MNHNY and CDR2 SVGAGI (reference sequence). The junction had 5 bases not matched to a gene; V was cut back by 7 bases and J by 3 bases. This CDR3 is built from 14 residues. DNA for the CDR3: TGTGCCAGCACTTATAGCGGGAGAACAGATACGCAGTATTTT. Translation gives CASTYSGRTDTQYF.

CDR3 DNA sequence: TGCGCCAGCAGCTTGGGCGACCGGCCACAGGTTAATGAGCAGTTCTTC. It encodes CASSLGDRPQVNEQFF. This chain joins TRBV5-1 and TRBJ2-1; the D gene is possibly TRBD1 (5 bases). Germline loops: CDR1 SGHRS, CDR2 YFSETQ. V shed 0 bases and J shed 7 bases, with 17 bases lying between them. This CDR3 has 16 residues.

The chain uses TRBV5-4 and TRBJ1-1; the match to TRBD1 covers 9 bases. The CDR3 runs 13 residues. The J segment lost 1 base and the V segment lost 5 bases, leaving 0 bases of the junction unmatched. Germline CDR1 is SGHNT and CDR2 is YYREEE (reference sequence). CDR3 protein: CASRDRGNTEAFF. For the CDR3, the DNA is TGTGCCAGCAGGGACAGGGGGAACACTGAAGCTTTCTTT.

The chain links TRBV7-8 to TRBJ2-7; the D gene is possibly TRBD1 (7 bases). Germline V gene lookup returns CDR1 SGHVS and CDR2 FQNEAQ. The CDR3 has 15 residues. Trimming took 5 bases from V and 7 from J, leaving 21 bases between them. CDR3 DNA sequence: TGTGCCAGCAGCCCCCGGACAGGCCTAGCGTGGGAGCAGTACTTC. Its translation is CASSPRTGLAWEQYF.

The J gene is TRBJ2-7, the V gene TRBV4-1, with D tentatively TRBD2 (6 bases). Germline CDR1 reads MGHRA; CDR2 reads YSYEKL. Trimming pared 3 bases from V and 3 bases from J, leaving 18 bases between. This CDR3 spans 16 amino acids. The CDR3 DNA is TGCGCCAGCAGCCATCCCGGGACTCAACCTCTCTACGAGCAGTACTTC. Translated: CASSHPGTQPLYEQYF.

This clone was seen more than once but under ten times. The chain employs TRBV5-1 and TRBJ2-7; D gene ambiguous. Germline V gene lookup returns CDR1 SGHRS and CDR2 YFSETQ. V was shortened by 0 bases and J by 0 bases, with 10 bases between the two germline ends. The CDR3 is 15 residues long. The CDR3 sequence is CASSLAAFPSYEQYF. CDR3 DNA sequence: TGCGCCAGCAGCTTGGCGGCTTTTCCCTCCTACGAGCAGTACTTC.

Regarding this clone: Other DNA sequences within the sample encode an identical CDR3. V and J are TRBV7-9 and TRBJ2-1; 9 positions match TRBD1. The CDR3 is made up of 14 amino acids. Germline V gives CDR1 SEHNR, CDR2 FQNEAQ (reference sequence). Germline trimming cut 4 bases from V and 3 bases from J; bases unmatched to any gene: 1. The DNA of the CDR3 is TGTGCCAGCAGCTCGGGACAGGGCTACAATGAGCAGTTCTTC. Translating gives CASSSGQGYNEQFF.

V usage is TRBV11-3 and J usage is TRBJ1-5; 9 bases agree with TRBD1. V lost 8 bases and J lost 2; bases outside the gene matches: 13. The CDR3 runs to 17 residues. Per germline, CDR1 SGHNT and CDR2 YENEEA. The CDR3: CASDKGDRVSGNQPQHF. The CDR3 nucleotides are TGTGCCAGCGACAAGGGGGACAGGGTCTCTGGCAATCAGCCCCAGCATTTT. Full variable domain (rest looked up from reference TRBV11-3 and TRBJ1-5): EAGVVQSPRYKIIEKKQPVAFWCNPISGHNTLYWYLQNLGQGPELLIRYENEEAVDDSQLPKDRFSAERLKGVDSTLKIQPAELGDSAVYLCASDKGDRVSGNQPQHFGDGTRLSIL.

The J gene is TRBJ2-2, the V gene TRBV11-2; D may be TRBD1 (6 bases). CDR1 is SGHAT, CDR2 FQNNGV, per germline. The V end lost 5 bases, the J end lost 7 bases, and 11 bases lay between the germline ends. This CDR3 comprises 13 residues. CDR3 in DNA: TGTGCCAGCAGCACACAGGGTTTCGGGGAGCTGTTTTTT. Protein product: CASSTQGFGELFF.

The V gene is TRBV6-5, the J gene TRBJ2-7; 12 bases agree with TRBD2. CDR3 size: 16 residues. Germline trimming cut 2 bases from V and 5 bases from J; bases unmatched to any gene: 7. Germline CDR1 reads MNHEY; CDR2 reads SVGAGI. CDR3 residues: CASSYGTSGRMDEQYF. The CDR3 nucleotides read TGTGCCAGCAGTTACGGAACTAGCGGGAGGATGGACGAGCAGTACTTC.

The chain employs TRBV9 and TRBJ2-1; unclear D gene. This CDR3 is built from 17 residues. Germline V gene sequence: CDR1 SGDLS, CDR2 YYNGEE. Trimming left V 1 base short and J 5 bases short, with 19 bases between. DNA of the CDR3: TGTGCCAGCAGCGTATTCCCGGTCCACTCGGCAGACAATGAGCAGTTCTTC. Its protein product is CASSVFPVHSADNEQFF.

The sample holds a few counts of this clone. This chain links TRBV9 with TRBJ2-1; 10 bases are shared with TRBD2. The germline CDR1 and CDR2 sequences are SGDLS and YYNGEE. The CDR3 runs to 15 residues. After removal of 3 bases from V and 4 bases from J, the junction contained 4 bases not matched to a gene. CDR3 nucleotide sequence: TGTGCCAGCAGCGCTTTACTAGCGGGATACAATGAGCAGTTCTTC. It encodes CASSALLAGYNEQFF. Together with reference TRBV9 and TRBJ2-1, the CDR3 gives the full variable domain: DSGVTQTPKHLITATGQRVTLRCSPRSGDLSVYWYQQSLDQGLQFLIQYYNGEERAKGNILERFSAQQFPDLHSELNLSSLELGDSALYFCASSALLAGYNEQFFGPGTRLTVL.